The sequence of this TCR beta chain was determined in a study of blood T cell repertoires in COVID-19. Original analysis: Reference gene primers were amplified, and this amplification served to estimate nucleated cell counts. This table comes from immunoSEQ multiplex PCR, and its TCRdb copy is limited to in-frame clones, with some not included. D and trimming come from the DNA, and the V and J calls and clone size come from that table. The profile shows about 220,000 clones, 80% to 90% of them singletons. This CDR3 comprises 17 residues. In germline, CDR1 is MGHRA, CDR2 YSYEKL. V was trimmed by 0 bases and J by 0 bases, leaving 12 bases between them. Participant-reported clinical history was the basis for cohort assignment.

J is TRBJ1-5 and V is TRBV4-1, with D uncertain. The receptor comes from a woman between 45 and 65 years old with acute COVID-19. Sequenced sample: PBMCs or T cells enriched from blood (not recorded which). The CDR3 sequence: CASSQDSSRDSNQPQHF. Here the CDR3 DNA reads TGCGCCAGCAGCCAAGATAGTTCACGGGATAGCAATCAGCCCCAGCATTTT.